This TCR beta chain was recorded in a study of blood T cell repertoires in COVID-19 (dated by TCRdb to 2020 to 2022). Regarding the research as a whole: The collaborator samples originated in the United States, Italy and Spain and spanned the acute and convalescent phases of COVID-19. The prospective study material was composed of cDNA or gDNA derived from T cells, B-cell-depleted T cells, or PBMCs. Deeply sampled blood TCRbeta repertoires from subjects exposed to, actively infected with, or recovered from COVID-19 were included in the dataset. A freely available public database, intended as a resource for researchers studying the immune response to SARS-CoV-2, is where the repertoires were released. The samples were drawn from the first 160 participants of the ongoing ImmuneRACE study and from over a thousand subjects provided by 6 global collaborators. The sample metadata nearly always contained a de-identified subject ID, COVID-19 status, age in years and sex. Where HLA class I and class II types were available, the types were taken from metadata supplied by the sample provider, not from assay-based typing.

On the study overall, not on this receptor specifically: Clinical and demographic metadata were provided uncurated, with the amount varying by source and participant.

TCRbeta CDR3 regions were amplified from genomic DNA by means of the immunoSEQ Assay, a bias-controlled multiplex PCR. Processing in the source paper ran as follows. Within the assay, amplification of reference gene primers was used to estimate how many nucleated cells each sample contained. To quantify the absolute abundance of each unique TCRbeta CDR3 rearrangement, sequence reads were collapsed and filtered. Productive Simpson clonality was computed per sample as the square root of Simpson's diversity index over productive rearrangements. Not all clones reach the TCRdb copy of this immuneACCESS table, which keeps in-frame sequences only. Checked studies attribute under half of the gap to unresolved V genes and leave the rest unexplained. V and J calls and clone size are those listed in that table; D and trimming were worked out from the DNA. The table for this sample lists roughly 320,000 clones; just under 90% of them were counted only once. Of the sample, 6.3% falls within the top ten clones.

One collaborating source in Seattle enrolled patients during active infection and followed them longitudinally through the course of disease. The collaborating institutions used their own protocols to collect whole blood in K2EDTA tubes. For TCRbeta analysis, collaborators shipped samples in one of three forms: frozen whole blood, isolated PBMCs, or DNA extracted from either of those sample types. A note on this clone: There is no known antigen for this receptor. No clone much larger than this one lies a single base away; base qualities are absent.

According to the germline V gene, CDR1 reads MNHEY and CDR2 reads SVGAGI. The V end gives up 6 bases and the J end 0 bases, leaving 6 bases in the junction not matched to a gene. The CDR3 covers 15 residues, taking in both the cysteine and the phenylalanine. Only the CDR3 part of the read is kept: 45 bases, read in frame from the first base. The V gene is TRBV6-5 and the J gene is TRBJ1-1, with 8 bases matching TRBD1. This receptor was taken from a woman aged 45-60 years with COVID-19, enrolled during active disease. Material for sequencing was peripheral blood. The DNA sequence is as follows: TGTGCCAGCAGAACAGGGGGTGGAATGAACACTGAAGCTTTCTTT. Protein translation: CASRTGGGMNTEAFF.